Listed below are T cell receptor beta chains from one sample, sequenced in a study of blood T cell repertoires in COVID-19. Assay used: immunoSEQ multiplex PCR; TCRdb lists only in-frame clones, some missing. The top ten hold 1.1% of the sample, which has approximately 400,000 clones, roughly four fifths seen once. Sequenced material: peripheral blood. These receptors were taken from a human donor with acute or convalescent COVID-19. The donor label of this sample is uncertain. Each CDR3 is given with its conserved first and last residue. The D gene is left open where the match is weak. The size entry is marked missing in some rows and otherwise reads once, few, many or a size class.

J gene,D gene,V gene,clone size,CDR3 protein,CDR3 DNA
TRBJ1-2,TRBD1,TRBV7-9,few,CASSKGTAANYGYTF,TGTGCCAGCTCGAAGGGGACAGCAGCTAACTATGGCTACACCTTC
TRBJ1-2,-,TRBV28,-,CASTVGRDYGYTF,TGTGCCAGCACCGTCGGGAGAGACTATGGCTACACCTTC
TRBJ2-1,TRBD2,TRBV2,once,CASIGSSGTFYNEQFF,TGTGCCAGCATTGGTAGTAGCGGGACTTTCTACAATGAGCAGTTCTTC
TRBJ2-2,-,TRBV11-3,-,CASSQGGGTGELFF,TGTGCCAGCAGCCAAGGTGGGGGGACCGGGGAGCTGTTTTTT
TRBJ1-1,-,TRBV18,-,CASSPPKGAVSEAFF,TGTGCCAGCTCACCACCGAAAGGGGCCGTCTCTGAAGCTTTCTTT
TRBJ2-7,-,TRBV6-1,-,CASSDRGAYEQYF,TGTGCCAGCAGTGACAGGGGGGCCTACGAGCAGTACTTC
TRBJ1-1,-,TRBV30,-,CAWKGHQENTEAFF,TGTGCCTGGAAAGGACATCAGGAGAACACTGAAGCTTTCTTT
TRBJ2-5,TRBD1,TRBV29-1,-,CSVNAMGQGRKRETQYF,TGCAGCGTTAATGCGATGGGACAGGGGAGGAAAAGGGAGACCCAGTACTTC
TRBJ1-1,-,TRBV6-1,-,CASSEPGYYTEAFF,TGTGCCAGCAGTGAACCAGGTTACTACACTGAAGCTTTCTTT
TRBJ2-2,-,TRBV18,once,CASSRGHQTGELFF,TGTGCCAGCTCACGGGGACATCAGACCGGGGAGCTGTTTTTT
TRBJ2-2,-,TRBV29-1,-,CSGRKGQGSTGELFF,TGCAGCGGACGAAAGGGGCAGGGGTCCACCGGGGAGCTGTTTTTT